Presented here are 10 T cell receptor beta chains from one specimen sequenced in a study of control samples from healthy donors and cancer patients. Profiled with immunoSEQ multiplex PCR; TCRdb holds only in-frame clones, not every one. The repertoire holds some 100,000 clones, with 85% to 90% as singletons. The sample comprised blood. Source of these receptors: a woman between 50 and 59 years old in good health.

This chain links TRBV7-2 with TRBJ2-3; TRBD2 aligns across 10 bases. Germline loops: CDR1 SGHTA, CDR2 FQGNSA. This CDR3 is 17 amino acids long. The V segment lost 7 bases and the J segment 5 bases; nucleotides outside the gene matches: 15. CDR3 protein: CASTDPQLAGVIDTQYF. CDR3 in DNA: TGTGCCAGCACCGATCCCCAGCTAGCGGGAGTTATAGATACGCAGTATTTT.

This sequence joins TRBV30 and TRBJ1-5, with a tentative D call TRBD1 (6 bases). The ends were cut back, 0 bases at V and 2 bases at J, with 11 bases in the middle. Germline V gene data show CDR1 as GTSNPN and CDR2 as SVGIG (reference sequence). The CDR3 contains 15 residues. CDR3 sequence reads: CAWSVRGRGNQPQHF. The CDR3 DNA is TGTGCCTGGAGTGTCAGGGGCAGGGGCAATCAGCCCCAGCATTTT.

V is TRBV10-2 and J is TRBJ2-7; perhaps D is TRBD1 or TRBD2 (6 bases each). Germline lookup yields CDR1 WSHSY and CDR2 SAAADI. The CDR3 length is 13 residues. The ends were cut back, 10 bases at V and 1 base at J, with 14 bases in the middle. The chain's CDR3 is CATRGDTSYEQYV. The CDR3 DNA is TGCGCCACAAGGGGGGACACTTCCTACGAGCAGTACGTC.

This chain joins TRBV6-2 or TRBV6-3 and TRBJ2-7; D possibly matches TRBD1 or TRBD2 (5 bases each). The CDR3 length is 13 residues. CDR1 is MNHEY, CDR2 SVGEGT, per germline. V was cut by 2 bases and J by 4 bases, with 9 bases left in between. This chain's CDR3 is CASSYGGRYEQYV. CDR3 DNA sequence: TGTGCCAGCAGTTACGGGGGTCGATACGAGCAGTACGTC.

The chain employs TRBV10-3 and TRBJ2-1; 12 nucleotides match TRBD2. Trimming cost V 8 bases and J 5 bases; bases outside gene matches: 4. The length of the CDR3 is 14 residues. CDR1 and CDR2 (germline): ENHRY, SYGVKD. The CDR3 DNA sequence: TGTGCCATCTCCCTAGCGGGGGGGGACAATGAGCAGTTCTTC. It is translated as CAISLAGGDNEQFF.

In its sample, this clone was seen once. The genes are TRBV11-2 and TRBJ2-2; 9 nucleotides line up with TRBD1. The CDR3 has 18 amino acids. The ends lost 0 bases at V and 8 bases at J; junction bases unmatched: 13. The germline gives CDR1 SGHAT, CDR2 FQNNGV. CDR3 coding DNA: TGTGCCAGCAGCTTAGAAGTCCCCGGGACAGGGATTACGGGGGAGCTGTTTTTT. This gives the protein CASSLEVPGTGITGELFF.

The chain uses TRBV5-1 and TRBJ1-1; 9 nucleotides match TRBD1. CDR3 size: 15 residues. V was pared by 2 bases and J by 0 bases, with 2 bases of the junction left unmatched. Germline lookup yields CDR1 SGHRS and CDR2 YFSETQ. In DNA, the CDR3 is TGCGCCAGCAGCTTAACAGGGGGCTTGAACACTGAAGCTTTCTTT. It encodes CASSLTGGLNTEAFF.

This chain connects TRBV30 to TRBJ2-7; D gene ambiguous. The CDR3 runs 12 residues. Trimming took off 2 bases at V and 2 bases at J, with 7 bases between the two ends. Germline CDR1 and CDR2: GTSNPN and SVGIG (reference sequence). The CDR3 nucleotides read TGTGCCTGGAGTCCCTTCCCCTACGAGCAGTACTTC. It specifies CAWSPFPYEQYF.

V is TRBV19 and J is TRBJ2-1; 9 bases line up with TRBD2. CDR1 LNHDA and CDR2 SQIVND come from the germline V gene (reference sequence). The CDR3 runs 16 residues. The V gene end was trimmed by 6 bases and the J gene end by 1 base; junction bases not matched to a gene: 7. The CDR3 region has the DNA TGTGCCAGTAGATGGGCTAGCGGGACTTCCTACAATGAGCAGTTCTTC. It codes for CASRWASGTSYNEQFF.

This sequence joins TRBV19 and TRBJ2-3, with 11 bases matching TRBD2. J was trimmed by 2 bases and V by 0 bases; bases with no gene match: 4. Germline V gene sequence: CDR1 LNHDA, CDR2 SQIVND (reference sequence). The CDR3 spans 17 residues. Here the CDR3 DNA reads TGTGCCAGTAGTATAGATCGACTAGCGGGATACACAGATACGCAGTATTTT. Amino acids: CASSIDRLAGYTDTQYF.